These T cell receptor beta chains were read from a single sample in a study of identical twins. TCRdb passed the 5' RACE reads through MiXCR, listing each CDR3 protein once. The profile covers 540,000 or so distinct CDR3 sequences, with about 20% appearing a single time and approximately 0.48% taken by the ten largest. Another study also made use of these data, one on yellow fever vaccine responses in identical twins.

Material: CD4+ T cells sorted from blood. All receptors derive from a woman between 18 and 29 years old in good health. CDR3s include the opening cysteine and the closing phenylalanine or tryptophan. Fields, in order: J gene, D gene, V gene, clone size, CDR3 protein, CDR3 DNA. A D gene is named only where the DNA matches it firmly. Rows may omit the clone size; those that give it use once, few, many or a size class.

TRBJ2-3 . TRBV2 . CASTLGTDTQYF TGTGCCAGCACGCTCGGGACAGATACGCAGTATTTT
TRBJ2-1 TRBD1 TRBV12-3/TRBV12-4 . CASSDRVGKFF TGTGCCAGCAGTGACAGGGTCGGAAAGTTCTTC
TRBJ1-1 . TRBV12-3/TRBV12-4 . CASSFPRGSTEAFF TGTGCCAGCAGTTTCCCCAGGGGTTCCACTGAAGCTTTCTTT
TRBJ2-4 . TRBV6-1 . CASSERARGNIQYF TGTGCCAGCAGTGAACGGGCCAGGGGTAACATTCAGTACTTC
TRBJ2-7 . TRBV5-1 . CASSLLHISGHRYEQYF TGCGCCAGCAGTCTACTCCACATCTCGGGACACCGCTACGAGCAGTACTTC
TRBJ2-7 . TRBV5-1 . CASSLGTEAYEQYF TGCGCCAGCAGCTTGGGGACAGAGGCCTACGAGCAGTACTTC
TRBJ2-3 TRBD2 TRBV29-1 . CSVGSGTSGRADTQYF TGCAGCGTTGGATCCGGGACTAGCGGGAGGGCAGATACGCAGTATTTT
TRBJ2-1 . TRBV4-1 . CASSQEDFSYNEQFF TGCGCCAGCAGCCAAGAGGACTTCTCCTACAATGAGCAGTTCTTC
TRBJ2-2 . TRBV2 . CASSYSNTNTGELFF TGTGCCAGCAGTTATAGTAATACGAACACCGGGGAGCTGTTTTTT
TRBJ2-1 . TRBV21-1 few CASSTPQGKLNEQFF TGTGCCAGCAGCACCCCGCAGGGGAAATTGAATGAGCAGTTCTTC
TRBJ2-3 TRBD2 TRBV11-3 . CASSLDALASDTQYF TGTGCCAGCAGCTTAGATGCACTAGCGTCAGATACGCAGTATTTT
TRBJ2-7 . TRBV19 few CASRIRTAFSYEQYF TGTGCCAGTCGGATACGGACGGCTTTCTCCTACGAGCAGTACTTC
TRBJ2-5 . TRBV7-8 . CASSLELAEETQYF TGTGCCAGCAGCTTAGAACTAGCCGAAGAGACCCAGTACTTC
TRBJ2-2 TRBD2 TRBV5-1 few CASSLGTRISGELFF TGCGCCAGCAGCTTGGGGACTAGGATTTCCGGGGAGCTGTTTTTT
TRBJ1-1 TRBD1 TRBV20-1 . CSAREGTANTEAFF TGCAGTGCTAGAGAAGGGACAGCCAACACTGAAGCTTTCTTT
TRBJ2-1 . TRBV12-3/TRBV12-4 . CASSWAPPVNEQFF TGTGCCAGCAGCTGGGCCCCCCCGGTCAATGAGCAGTTCTTC
TRBJ1-1 . TRBV2 . CASSGVGEAFF TGTGCCAGCAGTGGGGTCGGGGAAGCTTTCTTT
TRBJ2-1 . TRBV15 . CATSRGRGPNGRTYNEQFF TGTGCCACCAGCAGAGGAAGAGGTCCGAATGGACGGACGTACAATGAGCAGTTCTTC
TRBJ1-1 . TRBV5-1 few CASSHSSSRNTEAFF TGCGCCAGCAGTCACAGCTCCTCAAGGAACACTGAAGCTTTCTTT
TRBJ2-7 TRBD1 TRBV29-1 few CSVRDRGQRYEQYF TGCAGCGTTCGCGACAGGGGTCAGCGCTACGAGCAGTACTTC
TRBJ2-2 TRBD1 TRBV7-3 few CASSPSGTENTGELFF TGTGCCAGCAGCCCCTCCGGGACAGAGAACACCGGGGAGCTGTTTTTT
TRBJ2-5 TRBD2 TRBV4-1 . CASSQVASGGEETQYF TGCGCCAGCAGCCAAGTGGCCAGCGGGGGAGAAGAGACCCAGTACTTC
TRBJ2-3 TRBD2 TRBV20-1 . CSARSASGRIVTDTQYF TGCAGTGCTAGATCGGCTAGCGGGAGAATTGTCACAGATACGCAGTATTTT
TRBJ2-2 . TRBV6-2/TRBV6-3 . CASSSLASTGELFF TGTGCCAGCAGTTCCCTAGCGTCCACCGGGGAGCTGTTTTTT
TRBJ2-7 TRBD1 TRBV28 few CASRTGERIYEQYF TGTGCCAGCAGGACAGGGGAGAGGATCTACGAGCAGTACTTC
TRBJ2-7 TRBD2 TRBV7-6 few CASSFGTSEGSGYEQYF TGTGCCAGCAGCTTCGGGACTAGCGAAGGGTCAGGCTACGAGCAGTACTTC
TRBJ1-4 . TRBV4-2 few CASRDQGTAGEKLFF TGTGCCAGCAGGGATCAGGGAACGGCTGGAGAAAAACTGTTTTTT
TRBJ2-1 . TRBV5-1 few CASSLEASSSYNEQFF TGCGCCAGCAGCTTGGAGGCATCCAGCTCCTACAATGAGCAGTTCTTC
TRBJ2-1 . TRBV4-1 few CASSLTDEQFF TGCGCCAGCAGCCTGACGGATGAGCAGTTCTTC
TRBJ2-1 . TRBV24-1 . CATSDRNRVEQFF TGTGCCACCAGTGACCGCAACAGGGTAGAGCAGTTCTTC
TRBJ2-1 TRBD2 TRBV7-2 many CASSLTIAGGGGEQFF TGTGCCAGCAGCTTAACGATAGCGGGAGGAGGAGGTGAGCAGTTCTTC